The T cell receptor beta chain described here comes from a study of human T cells and chemical hapten exposure. Study as a whole: For the roughly 23-week duration of the study, patients were given weekly doses of diphenylcyclopropenone on the scalp.

Points on this clonotype: What it binds is unknown.

Time point of the sample: patch test 1, 2 weeks after DPC sensitization. Treatment indicated: therapeutic diphenylcyclopropenone sensitization with weekly scalp DPC. The authors' total RNA extraction used unfractionated whole blood. Library preparation tagged each individual cDNA molecule with a unique molecular identifier. A single record per CDR3 protein comes from TCRdb applying MiXCR to the RACE reads. The sample holds under 450,000 distinct CDR3 sequences; approximately 5.1% are singletons and the top ten take about 2.1%. Trimming stripped 6 bases from V and 0 bases from J, with 12 bases between. The length of the CDR3 is 15 residues. Study-wide results and caveats: Expanded TCRs created a significantly greater count of big CDR3 similarity clusters than controls did.

The clonotype comes from a woman in her forties or fifties with alopecia areata. Some clones in this sample may be carry-over from other donors' samples. This material consisted of whole blood, taken in connection with sensitization to the hapten diphenylcyclopropenone (DPC). The rearrangement uses TRBV12-3 or TRBV12-4 and TRBJ2-1; D possibly matches TRBD1 or TRBD2 (5 bases each). In nucleotides, the CDR3 is TGTGCCAGCAGCCGGGGACCTAGCTCCTACAATGAGCAGTTCTTC. Its protein is CASSRGPSSYNEQFF.